Following are 32 T cell receptor beta chains from one sample sequenced in a study of T cells after yellow fever vaccination. TCRdb passed the 5' RACE reads through MiXCR, listing each CDR3 protein once. Of about 240,000 distinct CDR3 sequences detected, 6% to 7.5% appear once; the ten largest clones hold about 0.9%. Source: CD4+ T cells sorted from PBMCs, taken 15 days after the yellow fever booster vaccination. The receptors stem from a man aged 30-40 years who received the YFV17D yellow fever vaccine.

In its sample, this clonotype was seen a few times. This chain joins TRBV5-1 and TRBJ2-5; D gene uncertain. Trimming stripped 3 bases from V and 5 bases from J, with 11 bases between. The CDR3 covers 13 residues. Germline V lookup: CDR1 SGHRS, CDR2 YFSETQ. The CDR3 bases are TGCGCCAGCAGCTCGTCAATCCGCGAGACCCAGTACTTC. It is translated as CASSSSIRETQYF.

This clonotype turned up a few times. The chain couples TRBV18 to TRBJ2-5; TRBD1 aligns across 10 bases. From germline, CDR1 is KGHSH and CDR2 LQKENI. The CDR3 is 15 amino acids. Losses at the gene ends were 4 bases for V and 3 bases for J; bases not matched to a gene: 5. CDR3 protein: CASSLTGTGEETQYF. CDR3 DNA sequence: TGTGCCAGCTCACTTACCGGGACAGGGGAAGAGACCCAGTACTTC.

This clonotype occurred a few times. This chain joins TRBV12-3 or TRBV12-4 and TRBJ1-5, with D possibly TRBD1 on 5 matching bases. The V gene lost 6 bases and the J gene lost 7 bases, with 19 bases spanning the gap. This CDR3 region has 15 residues. CDR3 sequence: CASSFGTRGVQPQHF. The CDR3 DNA follows: TGTGCCAGCAGCTTCGGGACCCGTGGGGTGCAGCCCCAGCATTTT.

This clonotype was counted only a few times. The CDR3 loop reads CASSLELAGSYNEQFF. In DNA, the CDR3 is TGTGCCAGCAGCTTAGAACTAGCGGGGTCCTACAATGAGCAGTTCTTC. This chain connects TRBV11-2 to TRBJ2-1; 10 nucleotides agree with TRBD2. V shed 0 bases, J shed 1 base, and the junction held 0 bases outside the gene matches. In germline, CDR1 is SGHAT, CDR2 FQNNGV. The CDR3 spans 16 residues.

The rearrangement joins TRBV5-1 to TRBJ2-5; TRBD1 matches at 11 bases. The V segment lost 4 bases and the J segment 5 bases; nucleotides outside the gene matches: 10. Germline V CDR1 and CDR2: SGHRS, YFSETQ. The CDR3 length is 16 residues. The CDR3 region is CASSKAWTGGKETQYF. DNA for the CDR3: TGCGCCAGCAGCAAGGCTTGGACAGGGGGCAAGGAGACCCAGTACTTC. Using reference TRBV5-1 and TRBJ2-5 for the parts outside the CDR3, the full variable domain is KAGVTQTPRYLIKTRGQQVTLSCSPISGHRSVSWYQQTPGQGLQFLFEYFSETQRNKGNFPGRFSGRQFSNSRSEMNVSTLELGDSALYLCASSKAWTGGKETQYFGPGTRLLVL.

This clonotype occurred many times. V is TRBV7-2 and J is TRBJ2-3; TRBD1 agrees at 8 bases. Germline CDR1 SGHTA, CDR2 FQGNSA. The CDR3 consists of 16 residues. The V segment lost 4 bases and the J segment 4 bases; nucleotides outside the gene matches: 10. The CDR3 is CASSSQGAAGSDTQYF. For the CDR3, the DNA is TGTGCCAGCAGCTCTCAGGGGGCTGCGGGCTCAGATACGCAGTATTTT.

This clonotype was counted a few times. The rearrangement links TRBV12-3 or TRBV12-4 to TRBJ2-4, with D possibly TRBD2 on 6 matching bases. The CDR3 runs to 15 residues. Trimming left V 2 bases short and J 1 base short, with 9 bases between. CDR3 protein: CASSLSAGAKNIQYF. The CDR3 DNA reads TGTGCCAGCAGTTTAAGTGCGGGGGCCAAAAACATTCAGTACTTC.

The chain combines TRBV28 with TRBJ1-5; possible D gene TRBD1, 5 bases. Trimming pared 2 bases from V and 1 base from J, leaving 6 bases between. Per the germline V gene, CDR1 is MDHEN and CDR2 is SYDVKM. The CDR3 runs 14 residues. CDR3 nucleotides: TGTGCCAGCAGTTTACGGGACAGCAATCAGCCCCAGCATTTT. Its protein is CASSLRDSNQPQHF.

This clonotype has a count of ten or more. The chain is built from TRBV4-3 and TRBJ2-5; TRBD2 might be the D (6 bases). The CDR3 covers 15 residues. The germline gives CDR1 LGHNA, CDR2 YSLEER. The germline V and J ends were trimmed by 0 bases and 7 bases, with 15 bases remaining between them. The CDR3, as DNA: TGCGCCAGCAGCCAAGATCGTAACGCCGGGGGGACCCAGTACTTC. Translating it yields CASSQDRNAGGTQYF.

The chain is built from TRBV4-2 and TRBJ1-1; D gene ambiguous. V was trimmed by 0 bases and J by 5 bases, leaving 7 bases between them. The germline V gene has CDR1 LGHNA and CDR2 YNFKEQ. The CDR3 totals 13 residues. CDR3 protein: CASSQDGATEAFF. The DNA for the CDR3 is TGTGCCAGCAGCCAAGATGGCGCGACTGAAGCTTTCTTT.

The rearrangement links TRBV20-1 to TRBJ2-7, with D perhaps TRBD2 (6 bases). Germline CDR1 is DFQATT and CDR2 is SNEGSKA (reference sequence). The germline V and J ends were trimmed by 1 base and 4 bases, with 14 bases remaining between them. CDR3 length: 14 residues. CDR3 sequence reads: CSARGGGSIYEQYF. The CDR3 DNA reads as TGCAGTGCTAGAGGTGGGGGGTCAATTTACGAGCAGTACTTC.

Only a few counts were recorded for this clonotype. The gene calls are TRBV19 and TRBJ2-1, with 9 bases identical to TRBD2. Trimming at V came to 5 bases and at J to 3 bases, leaving 5 bases not matched to a gene. The CDR3 is 15 amino acids. The germline V gene has CDR1 LNHDA and CDR2 SQIVND (reference sequence). The DNA of the CDR3 is TGTGCCAGTAGTCCTATAGCGGGAGACTACAATGAGCAGTTCTTC. It specifies CASSPIAGDYNEQFF.

This clonotype came up a few times. V usage is TRBV27 and J usage is TRBJ1-2; D is perhaps TRBD1 (5 bases). CDR1 is MNHEY and CDR2 is SMNVEV in the germline V gene (reference sequence). Trimming pared 5 bases from V and 1 base from J, leaving 14 bases between. This CDR3 comprises 15 residues. This CDR3 is CASSQGGGRNYGYTF. CDR3 in DNA: TGTGCCAGCAGTCAGGGTGGGGGACGTAACTATGGCTACACCTTC.

This clonotype appeared a few times. V and J are TRBV7-2 and TRBJ2-2, with D hard to call. The CDR3 extends over 16 amino acids. Trimming left V 2 bases short and J 3 bases short, with 13 bases between. The V gene's germline CDR1 is SGHTA and CDR2 FQGNSA. The DNA of the CDR3 is TGTGCCAGCAGCTTACCGTGGTTGCGGCACACCGGGGAGCTGTTTTTT. This sequence encodes CASSLPWLRHTGELFF. The complete variable domain, with remaining parts taken from reference TRBV7-2 and TRBJ2-2, reads GAGVSQSPSNKVTEKGKDVELRCDPISGHTALYWYRQSLGQGLEFLIYFQGNSAPDKSGLPSDRFSAERTGGSVSTLTIQRTQQEDSAVYLCASSLPWLRHTGELFFGEGSRLTVL.

The rearrangement links TRBV12-3 or TRBV12-4 to TRBJ1-5; D gene unclear. This CDR3 has 15 residues. V was clipped by 6 bases and J by 1 base, with 13 bases between them. Here the CDR3 DNA reads TGTGCCAGCAGCCCACCCGGGAGCAGCAATCAGCCCCAGCATTTT. Its translation: CASSPPGSSNQPQHF.

This clonotype appeared many times. The rearrangement uses TRBV2 and TRBJ2-1, with D possibly matching TRBD2 (6 bases). Germline-derived CDR1 and CDR2 are SNHLY and FYNNEI. V was clipped by 5 bases and J by 4 bases, with 12 bases between them. This CDR3 region has 14 residues. The CDR3 loop is CASSQGGLYNEQFF. DNA of the CDR3: TGTGCCAGCAGTCAAGGAGGACTATACAATGAGCAGTTCTTC.

A few counts support this clonotype. J is TRBJ2-5 and V is TRBV18; 7 positions match TRBD1. In germline, CDR1 is KGHSH, CDR2 LQKENI. CDR3 length: 15 residues. V was pared by 3 bases and J by 3 bases, with 7 bases of the junction left unmatched. The CDR3 DNA follows: TGTGCCAGCTCACCCTTCCGGGACAGTAAAGAGACCCAGTACTTC. Translation gives CASSPFRDSKETQYF. Together with reference TRBV18 and TRBJ2-5, the CDR3 gives the full variable domain: NAGVMQNPRHLVRRRGQEARLRCSPMKGHSHVYWYRQLPEEGLKFMVYLQKENIIDESGMPKERFSAEFPKEGPSILRIQQVVRGDSAAYFCASSPFRDSKETQYFGPGTRLLVL.

At least ten counts were recorded for this clonotype. V is TRBV19 and J is TRBJ2-2, with a weak D call TRBD1 (6 bases). Looked up from germline, CDR1 is LNHDA and CDR2 is SQIVND (reference sequence). The CDR3 is 17 residues long. V lost 4 bases and J 0 bases, leaving 15 bases between the germline ends. CDR3 loop: CASSTRQTGPNTGELFF. The CDR3 nucleotides read TGTGCCAGTAGTACACGGCAGACAGGACCGAACACCGGGGAGCTGTTTTTT.

This clonotype was seen a few times. The V gene is TRBV5-1, the J gene TRBJ2-6; tentative D call: TRBD2 (6 bases). V lost 8 bases to trimming and J lost 2 bases, with 17 bases between them. CDR3 length equals 16 residues. The germline CDR1 and CDR2 sequences are SGHRS and YFSETQ. The CDR3 reads CASATGASAGANVLTF. CDR3 nucleotides: TGCGCCAGTGCCACGGGAGCTAGCGCTGGGGCCAACGTCCTGACTTTC.

Only a few counts were recorded for this clonotype. The V call is TRBV5-1, the J call TRBJ2-2; D not resolved. Germline-derived CDR1 and CDR2 are SGHRS and YFSETQ. This CDR3 has 15 residues. V lost 0 bases, J lost 4 bases, and 10 bases lay in between. CDR3 amino acids: CASSLGQVATGELFF. CDR3 coding DNA: TGCGCCAGCAGCTTGGGGCAGGTTGCCACCGGGGAGCTGTTTTTT.

This clonotype was counted only a few times. The rearrangement joins TRBV28 to TRBJ1-3, with D perhaps TRBD1 (5 bases). This CDR3 is built from 16 residues. Trimming took off 6 bases at V and 5 bases at J, with 20 bases between the two ends. CDR1 and CDR2 from the germline V gene are MDHEN and SYDVKM. The CDR3 reads CASRKKTDSSRNTIYF. For the CDR3, the DNA is TGTGCCAGCAGGAAGAAGACCGACAGCTCGAGAAACACCATATATTTT.

The rearrangement uses TRBV29-1 and TRBJ2-3; D is possibly TRBD1 (6 bases). The ends were cut back, 6 bases at V and 2 bases at J, with 24 bases in the middle. This CDR3 is built from 17 residues. Germline assignment: CDR1 SQVTM and CDR2 ANQGSEA. The CDR3 DNA reads as TGCAGCGTGGACACCAGGACAGCCGCCCTCGTCACAGATACGCAGTATTTT. Translation: CSVDTRTAALVTDTQYF.

This clonotype occurred a few times. The gene calls are TRBV20-1 and TRBJ2-1, with 9 bases matching TRBD1. Germline CDR1 reads DFQATT; CDR2 reads SNEGSKA (reference sequence). The CDR3 spans 14 residues. The V segment lost 4 bases and the J segment 4 bases; nucleotides outside the gene matches: 5. CDR3 DNA: TGCAGTGCTACCCCCGGGACAGGGTACAATGAGCAGTTCTTC. As protein: CSATPGTGYNEQFF.

The table lists this clonotype with a few counts. The genes are TRBV28 and TRBJ2-3, with 7 bases fitting TRBD1. This CDR3 has 13 residues. CDR1 is MDHEN and CDR2 is SYDVKM in the germline V gene. V lost 6 bases to trimming and J lost 2 bases; unmatched junction nucleotides: 2. CDR3 residues: CASRGQNTDTQYF. The CDR3 DNA reads as TGTGCCAGCAGGGGACAGAACACAGATACGCAGTATTTT.

The chain links TRBV7-6 to TRBJ2-2; the D is unclear. The V and J ends lost 2 bases and 1 base respectively, with 11 bases between them. Germline assignment: CDR1 SGHVS and CDR2 FNYEAQ. CDR3 length: 16 amino acids. CDR3: CASSLSIAVNTGELFF. CDR3 bases: TGTGCCAGCAGCTTATCGATAGCTGTGAACACCGGGGAGCTGTTTTTT.

This clonotype has at least ten counts. J is TRBJ2-3 and V is TRBV7-9; the match to TRBD2 covers 11 bases. CDR3 size: 14 residues. J was trimmed by 5 bases and V by 11 bases; bases with no gene match: 9. Germline CDR1 and CDR2: SEHNR and FQNEAQ (reference sequence). The CDR3 sequence: CAVGLTSGKDTQYF. DNA of the CDR3: TGTGCCGTCGGGTTGACTAGCGGGAAAGATACGCAGTATTTT.

This clonotype was observed at least ten times. This chain links TRBV4-3 with TRBJ2-1, with 10 bases lining up with TRBD1. The CDR3 spans 17 residues. Germline CDR1 and CDR2: LGHNA and YSLEER. Germline trimming cut 0 bases from V and 5 bases from J; bases unmatched to any gene: 7. The CDR3: CASSQEPGTGADNEQFF. The CDR3 DNA sequence: TGCGCCAGCAGCCAAGAGCCTGGGACAGGGGCAGACAATGAGCAGTTCTTC.

V is TRBV7-2 and J is TRBJ1-1, with D hard to call. Deletions cut 3 bases from V and 1 base from J, with 6 bases between. CDR3 length: 13 amino acids. Germline CDR1 is SGHTA and CDR2 is FQGNSA. CDR3 region: CTSSFRGNTEAFF. As DNA, the CDR3 is TGTACCAGCAGCTTTCGGGGGAACACTGAAGCTTTCTTT.

This clonotype was recorded many times. The chain employs TRBV24-1 and TRBJ2-1; no reliable D call. The germline V and J ends were trimmed by 4 bases and 5 bases, with 5 bases remaining between them. Germline V CDR1 and CDR2: KGHDR, SFDVKD. The CDR3 is made up of 12 amino acids. CDR3 region: CATSERNNEQFF. CDR3 DNA sequence: TGTGCCACCAGTGAACGAAACAATGAGCAGTTCTTC.

Ten or more counts support this clonotype. The chain recombines TRBV5-1 with TRBJ2-7, with 7 bases fitting TRBD1. CDR3 length equals 13 residues. The V gene's germline CDR1 is SGHRS and CDR2 YFSETQ. The J segment lost 7 bases and the V segment lost 3 bases, leaving 7 bases of the junction unmatched. This CDR3 is CASSSQETGEQYF. CDR3 nucleotide sequence: TGCGCCAGCAGCTCACAAGAGACAGGGGAGCAGTACTTC.

The sample holds a few counts of this clonotype. J is TRBJ2-2 and V is TRBV7-9; D gene ambiguous. Between the trimmed V and J ends, which lost 5 bases and 6 bases, there was a span of 4 bases. CDR1 and CDR2 from the germline V gene are SEHNR and FQNEAQ (reference sequence). The CDR3 sequence is 11 residues long. Here the CDR3 reads CASSPAGELFF. In DNA form, the CDR3 reads TGTGCCAGCAGCCCGGCCGGGGAGCTGTTTTTT.

This clonotype was recorded many times. The chain employs TRBV7-9 and TRBJ1-1; a possible D gene is TRBD1 (5 bases). The CDR3 is made up of 14 amino acids. The germline gives CDR1 SEHNR, CDR2 FQNEAQ (reference sequence). Deletions cut 7 bases from V and 5 bases from J, with 17 bases between. The CDR3 loop reads CASNRQGGSTEAFF. CDR3 DNA sequence: TGTGCCAGCAACCGGCAGGGCGGAAGTACTGAAGCTTTCTTT.